This TCR beta chain appears in the sequencing data of a study of tumor and adjacent non-tumor tissue in lung cancer. Study details: On average, productive TCRbeta reads reached around 4 million per sample.

Study results and limitations: Top 100 clones took a larger repertoire share in normal lung. Shorter survival was associated with higher TCR diversity in tumors.

The CDR3 loop spans 15 amino acids. Germline CDR1 and CDR2: MNHEY and SVGAGI. Comments on this clonotype: Its antigen is as yet unknown. A clone one base away is much larger, so this may be a read error.

Three rounds of nested PCR, following a modified ARM-PCR protocol, produced the TCRbeta library. TCRdb re-derived calls from the multiplex PCR reads in MiXCR, one entry per CDR3 protein. The table lists around 86,000 distinct CDR3 sequences, around 77% of them singletons. No cell sorting was done before RNA was extracted from the tissue. Donors were chemotherapy-naive, newly diagnosed lung cancer surgical patients in China, August–late 2014. Sample: lung tumor tissue. The TCR originated in a middle-aged woman with non-small cell lung cancer. The J gene is TRBJ2-4, the V gene TRBV6-5; possibly TRBD1 for D (6 bases). The DNA for the CDR3 is TGTGTCAGCATAAGAGTGGGGGCAGGAGGCAACATTCAGTACTTC. This gives the protein CVSIRVGAGGNIQYF.